The 3 T cell receptor beta chains presented below share a single source sample, sequenced in a study of spatial heterogeneity in lung cancer. Noted time point: sample taken at primary tumor resection. The study sequenced unsorted whole RNA from tumor, nontumor lung or frozen PBMC. TCRdb re-analysed the 5' RACE reads in MiXCR, keeping a single row per CDR3 protein. The repertoire holds more than 10,000 distinct CDR3 sequences, with about 3.9% as singletons. This specimen was PBMCs, taken at surgery. Every receptor here comes from a male donor with early-stage non-small cell lung cancer.

In this sample, this clonotype turned up many times. Because this beta chain is a stray read in a library intended to capture alpha chains, its abundance should not be given much weight. The CDR3 region has the DNA TGCAGCGTGCGGTTAGAAGGCGATACGCAGTATTTT. The encoded protein is CSVRLEGDTQYF. This chain joins TRBV29-1 and TRBJ2-3; D remains ambiguous. Trimming took off 6 bases at V and 6 bases at J, with 13 bases between the two ends. Germline-derived CDR1 and CDR2 are SQVTM and ANQGSEA. The CDR3 consists of 12 residues.

This clonotype was counted many times. Because this beta chain is a stray read in a library intended to capture alpha chains, its abundance should not be given much weight. CDR3: CASSLGPAPYNEQFF. The CDR3 nucleotides are TGTGCCAGCAGCTTAGGCCCGGCCCCCTACAATGAGCAGTTCTTC. The rearrangement joins TRBV7-2 to TRBJ2-1; no clear D gene. V was pared by 1 base and J by 2 bases, with 9 bases between. The CDR3 spans 15 residues. The germline V gene encodes CDR1 SGHTA and CDR2 FQGNSA.

In its sample, this clonotype was seen many times. This beta chain appears as a stray read in a library generated for alpha chains; its size is not informative. J is TRBJ1-5 and V is TRBV7-9; D is uncertain. The V and J ends lost 5 bases and 9 bases respectively, with 11 bases between them. The CDR3 is 12 amino acids. Germline CDR1 is SEHNR and CDR2 is FQNEAQ (reference sequence). CDR3 sequence reads: CASSLQTGPQHF. Written as DNA, the CDR3 is TGTGCCAGCAGCCTACAAACGGGGCCCCAGCATTTT. Full variable domain (rest looked up from reference TRBV7-9 and TRBJ1-5): DTGVSQNPRHKITKRGQNVTFRCDPISEHNRLYWYRQTLGQGPEFLTYFQNEAQLEKSRLLSDRFSAERPKGSFSTLEIQRTEQGDSAMYLCASSLQTGPQHFGDGTRLSIL.